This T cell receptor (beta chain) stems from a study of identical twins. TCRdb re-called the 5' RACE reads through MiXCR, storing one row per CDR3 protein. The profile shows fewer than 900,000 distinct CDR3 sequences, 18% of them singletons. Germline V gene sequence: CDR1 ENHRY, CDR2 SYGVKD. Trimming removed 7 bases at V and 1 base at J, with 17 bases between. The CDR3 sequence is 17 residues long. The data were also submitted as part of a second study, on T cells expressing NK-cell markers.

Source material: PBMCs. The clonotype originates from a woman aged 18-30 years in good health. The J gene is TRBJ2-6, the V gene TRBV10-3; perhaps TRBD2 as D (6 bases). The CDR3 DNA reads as TGTGCCATCACCGCGACTAGGGGCCATTCTGGGGCCAACGTCCTGACTTTC. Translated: CAITATRGHSGANVLTF.